The 31 T cell receptor beta chains below were found in one sample sequenced in a study of cytomegalovirus exposure and HLA in healthy donors. PCR used 60 Vbeta primers and 13 Jbeta primers. Sequencing was performed with immunoSEQ multiplex PCR; in TCRdb, only in-frame clones are kept and a portion is missing. The sample comprises 55,000 to 70,000 clones, roughly 71% of which are singletons, and 11% rests with the top ten. The sequenced sample consisted of PBMCs. The receptors come from a woman in her sixties in good health and CMV-seropositive.

In its sample, this clone was seen a few times. The chain has TRBV19 and TRBJ1-2; the D gene is possibly TRBD1 (5 bases). CDR1 and CDR2 (germline): LNHDA, SQIVND (reference sequence). This CDR3 spans 13 amino acids. V dropped 3 bases and J dropped 3 bases, with 8 bases sitting between them. CDR3 sequence reads: CASSMGGYYGYTF. CDR3 in DNA: TGTGCCAGTAGTATGGGGGGATACTATGGCTACACCTTC.

The chain is built from TRBV30 and TRBJ1-1, with unresolved D. V lost 2 bases and J 3 bases, leaving 10 bases between the germline ends. The length of the CDR3 is 13 residues. Germline V CDR1 and CDR2: GTSNPN, SVGIG (reference sequence). This chain's CDR3 is CAWSSGFHTEAFF. For the CDR3, the DNA is TGTGCCTGGAGTTCGGGGTTTCACACTGAAGCTTTCTTT.

Comments on this clone: Other DNA variants within this sample encode the same CDR3. V and J are TRBV5-1 and TRBJ1-4; weak D call: TRBD1 (6 bases). Germline V lookup: CDR1 SGHRS, CDR2 YFSETQ. The CDR3 is made up of 15 amino acids. V lost 0 bases and J lost 6, with 12 bases in between. The CDR3 nucleotides read TGCGCCAGCAGCTTGGGGGGAAAGGGGGATGAAAAACTGTTTTTT. This codes for CASSLGGKGDEKLFF.

This clone was detected a few times. This chain uses TRBV6-5 with TRBJ2-1, with TRBD2 matching over 13 bases. The germline CDR1 and CDR2 sequences are MNHEY and SVGAGI. The CDR3 is 15 residues long. V lost 3 bases to trimming and J lost 10 bases; unmatched junction nucleotides: 6. The CDR3 reads CASSYPGLAGTEQFF. The DNA of the CDR3 is TGTGCCAGCAGTTATCCGGGACTAGCGGGAACCGAGCAGTTCTTC.

The V call is TRBV30, the J call TRBJ1-3; TRBD1 agrees at 7 bases. This CDR3 region has 13 residues. Germline V gene lookup returns CDR1 GTSNPN and CDR2 SVGIG (reference sequence). Trimming took 7 bases from V and 7 from J; bases not matched to a gene: 10. The CDR3 coding sequence is TGTGCCTCAAAGGAGGGGGCGCGGAACACCATATATTTT. Translation gives CASKEGARNTIYF.

This clone appeared a few times. This chain links TRBV5-6 with TRBJ2-2; a weak D match, TRBD1 (6 bases). Trimming cost V 2 bases and J 1 base, with 12 bases left between them. The CDR3 length is 16 residues. Germline V gene lookup returns CDR1 SGHDT and CDR2 YYEEEE. CDR3 bases: TGTGCCAGCAGCTTCGACAGGACTCAGAACACCGGGGAGCTGTTTTTT. Translation: CASSFDRTQNTGELFF.

The rearrangement uses TRBV7-6 and TRBJ2-1, with D possibly matching TRBD1 (5 bases). Trimming removed 1 base from V and 5 bases from J, with 15 bases in between. The CDR3 loop spans 16 amino acids. Germline CDR1 and CDR2: SGHVS and FNYEAQ. CDR3 DNA sequence: TGTGCCAGCAGCTTAGAGGTCTATCCAGGGCACAATGAGCAGTTCTTC. Protein product: CASSLEVYPGHNEQFF.

The V gene is TRBV2, the J gene TRBJ2-2; possible D gene TRBD1, 6 bases. Trimming took 2 bases from V and 7 from J, leaving 14 bases between them. There are 15 residues in the CDR3. Per germline, CDR1 SNHLY and CDR2 FYNNEI. CDR3 loop: CASSEHQGPGGELFF. The CDR3 nucleotides are TGTGCCAGCAGTGAACACCAGGGGCCTGGCGGGGAGCTGTTTTTT.

The rearrangement links TRBV30 to TRBJ2-5; 8 positions agree with TRBD1. The J call may be faulty, since TRBJ2-7 better matches the DNA end. This CDR3 spans 15 amino acids. Germline loops: CDR1 GTSNPN, CDR2 SVGIG (reference sequence). As DNA, the CDR3 is TGTGCCTGGAGTAGGCGGACAGGGAAAATTTACGAGCAGTACTTC. Translating it yields CAWSRRTGKIYEQYF.

The V and J genes are TRBV5-1 and TRBJ1-4; 8 positions agree with TRBD1. This CDR3 is built from 14 residues. Germline trimming cut 4 bases from V and 7 bases from J; bases unmatched to any gene: 6. Germline values: CDR1 SGHRS, CDR2 YFSETQ. The CDR3 DNA follows: TGCGCCAGCAGCCCCGGGACAGGTGGTGAAAAACTGTTTTTT. Protein: CASSPGTGGEKLFF.

This chain joins TRBV5-1 and TRBJ2-1; 7 bases map to TRBD1. The trim removed 1 base at V and 6 bases at J, leaving 7 bases unmatched. The CDR3 consists of 15 residues. Germline V gene sequence: CDR1 SGHRS, CDR2 YFSETQ. CDR3 in amino acids: CASSLRGTVSNEQFF. In DNA, the CDR3 is TGCGCCAGCAGCTTGAGGGGGACAGTGAGCAATGAGCAGTTCTTC.

This clone has only a few counts. J is TRBJ2-2 and V is TRBV30, with D unclear. Germline CDR1 and CDR2: GTSNPN and SVGIG (reference sequence). The CDR3 covers 12 residues. V was trimmed by 0 bases and J by 4 bases, leaving 3 bases between them. CDR3 nucleotides: TGTGCCTGGAGTGTGGCCACCGGGGAGCTGTTTTTT. Translating it yields CAWSVATGELFF.

V is TRBV7-8 and J is TRBJ1-5; 12 nucleotides align to TRBD1. V lost 5 bases, J lost 4 bases, and 9 bases stayed unmatched. CDR3 length: 17 amino acids. Germline V lookup: CDR1 SGHVS, CDR2 FQNEAQ. This chain's CDR3 is CASSATGTGGRNQPQHF. The DNA of the CDR3 is TGTGCCAGCAGCGCCACCGGGACAGGGGGCAGAAATCAGCCCCAGCATTTT.

The rearrangement uses TRBV18 and TRBJ2-2; TRBD1 matches 9 bases. The CDR3 is 15 amino acids. The junction had 6 bases not matched to a gene; V was cut back by 3 bases and J by 7 bases. The V gene's germline CDR1 is KGHSH and CDR2 LQKENI. DNA for the CDR3: TGTGCCAGCTCACCGGACAGGGGATTTGGCGGGGAGCTGTTTTTT. This codes for CASSPDRGFGGELFF.

The chain is built from TRBV7-8 and TRBJ1-5, with D hard to call. There are 15 residues in the CDR3. With 1 base removed from V and 3 bases from J, the gap between germline ends came to 10 bases. Germline V gives CDR1 SGHVS, CDR2 FQNEAQ. CDR3 residues: CASSLEYSFNQPQHF. The DNA of the CDR3 is TGTGCCAGCAGCTTAGAGTACAGCTTCAATCAGCCCCAGCATTTT.

This chain links TRBV7-9 with TRBJ2-1, with 9 bases matching TRBD1. Germline V lookup: CDR1 SEHNR, CDR2 FQNEAQ (reference sequence). This CDR3 has 15 amino acids. The ends lost 7 bases at V and 5 bases at J; junction bases unmatched: 9. CDR3 nucleotide sequence: TGTGCCAGCACCACACAGGGGGCTGTAAACAATGAGCAGTTCTTC. It codes for CASTTQGAVNNEQFF.

The J gene is TRBJ2-1, the V gene TRBV9; 7 nucleotides match TRBD1. Germline V gene sequence: CDR1 SGDLS, CDR2 YYNGEE. V trimming: 0 bases; J trimming: 0 bases; junction bases outside the gene matches: 12. The CDR3 runs to 19 residues. The CDR3 nucleotides are TGTGCCAGCAGCGTAGGGCCCAAAAATACAGGGGCCTCCTACAATGAGCAGTTCTTC. Protein: CASSVGPKNTGASYNEQFF.

J is TRBJ2-7 and V is TRBV5-1; 8 bases are a match to TRBD1. Germline V gene sequence: CDR1 SGHRS, CDR2 YFSETQ. The V and J ends lost 4 bases and 2 bases, in that order; junction bases with no gene match: 5. The CDR3 has 14 amino acids. The CDR3 DNA reads TGCGCCAGCAGCGGGCTACAGGGGGCCTACGAGCAGTACTTC. Translating gives CASSGLQGAYEQYF.

This sequence joins TRBV30 and TRBJ2-3; maybe TRBD2 (7 bases). The germline CDR1 and CDR2 sequences are GTSNPN and SVGIG (reference sequence). This CDR3 contains 16 residues. Trimming removed 0 bases from V and 2 bases from J, with 15 bases in between. The CDR3 DNA is TGTGCCTGGAGTGTAGGGCGGGGGCTTCCCACAGATACGCAGTATTTT. Encoded protein: CAWSVGRGLPTDTQYF.

V and J are TRBV5-8 and TRBJ1-5, with 7 bases lining up with TRBD1. From germline, CDR1 is SGHTS and CDR2 YDEGEE. The V gene end was trimmed by 4 bases and the J gene end by 7 bases; junction bases not matched to a gene: 5. The CDR3 runs to 13 residues. The chain's CDR3 is CASSLYRGQPQHF. Here the CDR3 DNA reads TGTGCCAGCAGCCTATACAGGGGACAGCCCCAGCATTTT.

This clone has more than one count but fewer than ten. The chain uses TRBV6-1 and TRBJ1-4; D not resolved. The CDR3 extends over 13 amino acids. Germline V CDR1 and CDR2: MNHNS, SASEGT. The germline V and J ends were trimmed by 2 bases and 8 bases, with 9 bases remaining between them. The CDR3 coding sequence is TGTGCCAGCAGTGAAAGGAGAAGGGAAAAACTGTTTTTT. The encoded protein is CASSERRREKLFF.

A few counts support this clone. V and J are TRBV29-1 and TRBJ2-7; TRBD1 might be the D (6 bases). Germline V gives CDR1 SQVTM, CDR2 ANQGSEA. Trimming left V 5 bases short and J 3 bases short, with 14 bases between. The CDR3 has 13 residues. This CDR3 is CSVSGHNNYEQYF. For the CDR3, the DNA is TGCAGCGTTTCGGGACACAACAACTACGAGCAGTACTTC.

The sample holds one count of this clone. The chain joins TRBV18 to TRBJ2-7, with a tentative D call TRBD1 (6 bases). The CDR3 totals 13 residues. Germline V gene sequence: CDR1 KGHSH, CDR2 LQKENI. The V and J ends lost 4 bases and 3 bases respectively, with 10 bases between them. The CDR3 region has the DNA TGTGCCAGCTCACGGTCCAGGGGCTACGAGCAGTACTTC. Its translation: CASSRSRGYEQYF.

The chain combines TRBV19 with TRBJ2-6; D unclear. Germline V CDR1 and CDR2: LNHDA, SQIVND (reference sequence). The CDR3 loop spans 14 amino acids. V shed 3 bases and J shed 4 bases, with 7 bases lying between them. The DNA for the CDR3 is TGTGCCAGTAGTATGCTAGGCGGGGCCAACGTCCTGACTTTC. Protein sequence: CASSMLGGANVLTF.

The chain recombines TRBV19 with TRBJ2-5; 9 bases are shared with TRBD1. The trim removed 6 bases at V and 3 bases at J, leaving 8 bases unmatched. The germline V gene encodes CDR1 LNHDA and CDR2 SQIVND (reference sequence). The CDR3 length is 15 residues. CDR3 amino acids: CASRTTGGWKETQYF. The CDR3 nucleotides read TGTGCCAGTAGGACTACAGGGGGCTGGAAAGAGACCCAGTACTTC.

This clone was detected only a few times. The chain couples TRBV5-5 to TRBJ2-7, with no clear D. The V gene lost 4 bases and the J gene lost 2 bases, with 16 bases spanning the gap. The length of the CDR3 is 15 residues. Germline V CDR1 and CDR2: SGHKS, YYEKEE (reference sequence). CDR3 residues: CASSETPMAPYEQYF. CDR3 sequence (DNA): TGTGCCAGCAGCGAAACCCCGATGGCCCCCTACGAGCAGTACTTC.

This chain uses TRBV6-6 with TRBJ2-1; tentative D call: TRBD1 (6 bases). With 5 bases removed from V and 4 bases from J, the gap between germline ends came to 9 bases. CDR1 and CDR2 (germline): MNHNY, SVGAGI (reference sequence). The CDR3 contains 13 residues. CDR3 in DNA: TGTGCCAGCAGTCCGGGGACATACAATGAGCAGTTCTTC. Protein sequence: CASSPGTYNEQFF.

This chain connects TRBV27 to TRBJ2-2; D is ambiguous. The germline V gene has CDR1 MNHEY and CDR2 SMNVEV (reference sequence). V lost 5 bases and J lost 4, with 11 bases in between. The CDR3 has 14 amino acids. The CDR3 protein is CASSPRVFTGELFF. The DNA for the CDR3 is TGTGCCAGCAGTCCCCGGGTTTTCACCGGGGAGCTGTTTTTT.

The chain couples TRBV6-5 to TRBJ1-1; 9 nucleotides line up with TRBD1. The CDR3 has 14 residues. Trimming removed 2 bases from V and 3 bases from J; junction bases left unmatched: 1. The germline CDR1 and CDR2 sequences are MNHEY and SVGAGI. The CDR3 coding sequence is TGTGCCAGCAGTTACAGGACAGGGGACACTGAAGCTTTCTTT. This codes for CASSYRTGDTEAFF.

V is TRBV18 and J is TRBJ1-2; the match to TRBD1 covers 7 bases. The trim removed 3 bases at V and 6 bases at J, leaving 10 bases unmatched. The CDR3 runs 15 residues. Germline V gives CDR1 KGHSH, CDR2 LQKENI. CDR3 in DNA: TGTGCCAGCTCACCGACTCAAGGGGGCGCTAATGGCTACACCTTC. Amino acids: CASSPTQGGANGYTF. Full variable domain (remainder filled in from reference TRBV18 and TRBJ1-2): NAGVMQNPRHLVRRRGQEARLRCSPMKGHSHVYWYRQLPEEGLKFMVYLQKENIIDESGMPKERFSAEFPKEGPSILRIQQVVRGDSAAYFCASSPTQGGANGYTFGSGTRLTVV.

This chain joins TRBV6-1 and TRBJ2-5; a weak D match, TRBD2 (6 bases). The tail of the sequence fits TRBJ2-7 better, so the J call may be wrong. Per the germline V gene, CDR1 is MNHNS and CDR2 is SASEGT. This CDR3 comprises 14 residues. The CDR3 reads CASSEAGGADEQYF. Here the CDR3 DNA reads TGTGCCAGCAGTGAAGCCGGCGGGGCTGACGAGCAGTACTTC.